This is a list of T cell receptor beta chains from one sample in a study of beta chain features in type 1 diabetes. Assay used: immunoSEQ multiplex PCR; TCRdb lists only in-frame clones, some missing. The table records some 240,000 clones, 15% to 20% of them present only once. The sample taken for sequencing was naive CD4+ T cells from blood. These receptor sequences come from a man aged 25 to 45 with type 1 diabetes. The CDR3 runs from the conserved cysteine through the conserved F or W. The order of the fields is D gene, clone size, V gene, J gene, CDR3 DNA, CDR3 protein. A D gene is named only where the DNA matches it firmly. Size tells how often a clone was seen (once, few, many) or the class of an expanded clone, and some rows leave it out.

D: TRBD2; size: .; V: TRBV27; J: TRBJ2-5; DNA: TGTGCCAGCAGTTTAGGCACTAGCGGAGAGACCCAGTACTTC; CDR3: CASSLGTSGETQYF
D: .; size: few; V: TRBV7-8; J: TRBJ2-1; DNA: TGTGCCAGCAGCGCGGGACTCGTCTACAATGAGCAGTTCTTC; CDR3: CASSAGLVYNEQFF
D: .; size: .; V: TRBV4-3; J: TRBJ2-5; DNA: TGCGCCAGCAGCCAAGAGTCGAGTGTACCCCCCTTGGGGGAGACCCAGTACTTC; CDR3: CASSQESSVPPLGETQYF
D: .; size: .; V: TRBV11-2; J: TRBJ2-3; DNA: TGTGCCAGCAGCTTAGGTCCCTACACAGATACGCAGTATTTT; CDR3: CASSLGPYTDTQYF
D: .; size: .; V: TRBV7-9; J: TRBJ2-3; DNA: TGTGCCAGCAGCGCGGGAACTGTGAGCACAGATACGCAGTATTTT; CDR3: CASSAGTVSTDTQYF
D: .; size: .; V: TRBV11-2; J: TRBJ2-1; DNA: TGTGCCAGCAGCATCACGGCGGGCGTGTTCTTC; CDR3: CASSITAGVFF
D: .; size: few; V: TRBV5-1; J: TRBJ2-5; DNA: TGCGCCAGCAGCCCACAGGGTTACCAAGAGACCCAGTACTTC; CDR3: CASSPQGYQETQYF
D: .; size: .; V: TRBV7-8; J: TRBJ2-3; DNA: TGTGCCAGCAGCTCCGGGACGAGGACAGATACGCAGTATTTT; CDR3: CASSSGTRTDTQYF
D: .; size: few; V: TRBV14; J: TRBJ2-1; DNA: TGTGCCAGCAGCCAAGGATCAAGCTCCTACAATGAGCAGTTCTTC; CDR3: CASSQGSSSYNEQFF
D: .; size: .; V: TRBV15; J: TRBJ2-3; DNA: TGTGCCACCAGCAGGTCTTCTAGCACAGATACGCAGTATTTT; CDR3: CATSRSSSTDTQYF